Given below is one T cell receptor (beta chain) in context. Self-reported history from a screening survey and questionnaire set each donor's cohort. Either two negative PCRs, clearance, or symptom resolution qualified Cohort 3 donors as recovered. Measured with immunoSEQ multiplex PCR; TCRdb has only the in-frame clones, and not every one. The profile shows about 250,000 clones, roughly nine tenths of them singletons. This record comes from a study of blood T cell repertoires in COVID-19. The wider study: Researchers got acute and convalescent COVID-19 samples from the United States, Italy and Spain. The cDNA or gDNA used as material had been derived from T cells, B-cell-depleted T cells, or PBMCs.

The CDR3 covers 11 residues. The V and J ends lost 2 bases and 9 bases respectively, with 4 bases between them. Per germline, CDR1 SEHNR and CDR2 FQNEAQ (reference sequence). This receptor was obtained from a woman aged 18-35 years who had recovered from COVID-19. The genes are TRBV7-9 and TRBJ2-2; D uncertain. What was sequenced was PBMCs or T cells enriched from blood (not recorded which). The CDR3 DNA sequence: TGTGCCAGCAGCTTATCATGGGAGCTGTTTTTT. Translation: CASSLSWELFF.